The 9 T cell receptor delta chains below were found in one sample sequenced in a study of gamma-delta T cells after stem cell transplantation. TCRdb re-analyzed the RT-PCR reads via CATT. Of 1,500 to 2,000 delta-chain clones in the sample, 5.1% were seen once. Sequenced input: gamma-delta T cells. The receptor set was obtained from a human donor. It is not recorded whose cells these are; they may come from a transplant donor.

A few counts support this clone. The amino acid sequence in TCRdb belongs to a much larger clone and departs from this DNA's translation at residue 6, likely a sequencing read error; the sequence shown is translated from the DNA. The V and J genes are TRDV2 and TRDJ1; 12 bases map to TRDD3. Germline CDR1 is GEAIGNYY and CDR2 is EKD. The CDR3 is 18 amino acids. The V segment lost 1 base and the J segment 0 bases; nucleotides outside the gene matches: 8. This CDR3 is CACDTPSTGGYHTDKLIF. CDR3 nucleotide sequence: TGTGCCTGTGACACGCCCAGTACTGGGGGATACCACACCGATAAACTCATCTTT.

Regarding this clone: A read error likely explains why the TCRdb protein, taken from a much larger clone, differs from this DNA's translation at residue 12; the protein shown is translated from the DNA. The rearrangement joins TRDV2 to TRDJ2, with 12 bases identical to TRDD3. Germline CDR1 reads GEAIGNYY; CDR2 reads EKD. This CDR3 region has 16 residues. The CDR3 nucleotides read TGTGCCTGTGACACACTGGGGGATACTTTGACAACACAACTCTTCTTT. Encoded protein: CACDTLGDTLTTQLFF.

This clone came up once. The genes are TRDV2 and TRDJ1; the match to TRDD3 covers 9 bases. The J gene, missing from TCRdb, was assigned here through DNA to germline matching. Per the germline V gene, CDR1 is GEAIGNYY and CDR2 is EKD. Losses at the gene ends were 3 bases for V and 7 bases for J; bases not matched to a gene: 14. The CDR3 has 16 amino acids. The DNA of the CDR3 is TGTGCCTGTGACTTGTTACTGGGGGACGCGGCGGGTAAACTCATCTTT. Protein: CACDLLLGDAAGKLIF.

Details on this clone: It is likely a read error: a sequence one base away is far more abundant. Other DNA sequences in this specimen translate into the identical CDR3. The chain is built from TRDV2 and TRDJ1, with TRDD3 matching 8 bases. Germline loops: CDR1 GEAIGNYY, CDR2 EKD. The CDR3 extends over 17 amino acids. DNA of the CDR3: TGTGCCTGTGACCCCCTTGGTGGGGGATCATACACTGATAAACTCATCTTT. Translation: CACDPLGGGSYTDKLIF.

As regards this clone: TCRdb has a much larger clone's protein, which differs at residue 13 from the translation of this DNA, likely because of a read error; what is shown is the protein translated from the DNA. The chain links TRDV2 to TRDJ1; 10 positions match TRDD3. The CDR3 is made up of 15 amino acids. Germline lookup yields CDR1 GEAIGNYY and CDR2 EKD. DNA for the CDR3: TGTGCCTGTGACATACTGGGGGATGGTCCCGATAAACACATCTTT. Its protein product is CACDILGDGPDKHIF.

Remarks on this clone: This DNA's translation and the protein TCRdb lists, from a much larger clone, do not match at residue 16, likely due to a read error; the protein shown is translated from the DNA. The CDR3 bases are TGTGCCTGTGACCTACTGGATACTTCACTGCACTCCACCGATAAACCCATCTTT. It is translated as CACDLLDTSLHSTDKPIF. The chain employs TRDV2 and TRDJ1; the D gene is possibly TRDD3 (6 bases). Per the germline V gene, CDR1 is GEAIGNYY and CDR2 is EKD. CDR3 length: 18 residues.

This clone was seen a single time. The J gene is given as TRDJ1, and the V gene is not called; the table's D call TRDD3 went unverified against the DNA. The CDR3 is made up of 20 amino acids. CDR3 amino acids: CACDTLPAGYLLDGTDRLIF. In DNA, the CDR3 is TGTGCCTGTGACACCCTTCCTGCGGGTTACCTCCTGGATGGCACCGATAGACTCATCTTT.

For this clone: TCRdb attributes to this sequence the protein of a much larger clone, which differs from the DNA translation at residue 16; a read error is likely, and the protein displayed is translated from the DNA. The chain recombines TRDV2 with TRDJ1, with 7 bases fitting TRDD3. The CDR3 extends over 17 amino acids. Per germline, CDR1 GEAIGNYY and CDR2 EKD. This chain's CDR3 is CACDTVLGGSQRGELTF. CDR3 nucleotide sequence: TGTGCCTGTGACACCGTCCTGGGGGGAAGTCAGCGGGGTGAACTCACCTTT.

Concerning this clone itself: The protein held in TCRdb is that of a much larger clone and does not match this DNA's translation at residue 16, likely because of a read error; the protein shown is translated from the DNA. The V call is TRDV2, the J call TRDJ1; 8 positions agree with TRDD3. As TCRdb names no J gene, one was assigned here on the basis of a DNA match to germline. J was trimmed by 4 bases and V by 0 bases; bases with no gene match: 24. Germline V gene data show CDR1 as GEAIGNYY and CDR2 as EKD. This CDR3 has 21 residues. The DNA for the CDR3 is TGTGCCTGTGACACCGTGCCTGGGGGAACTTCCCTCTACCCGGGAGGCGATAAACTCATCTTT. It specifies CACDTVPGGTSLYPGGDKLIF.